These 6 T cell receptor beta chains were all obtained from the same sample, sequenced in a study of shared clonotypes between healthy human individuals. Sequencing was performed with immunoSEQ multiplex PCR; in TCRdb, only in-frame clones are kept and a portion is missing. The sample shows 2 million to 2.5 million clones, approximately 94% of them seen only once. Material for sequencing was naive CD4+ T cells sorted from blood. Subset reported: CD45RA+ positively selected. The source is a man younger than 30 in good health.

The CDR3: CASSPTGTDYNYGYTF. The CDR3 nucleotides read TGTGCCAGCAGCCCCACCGGGACAGATTATAACTATGGCTACACCTTC. The chain has TRBV7-2 and TRBJ1-2; 7 nucleotides line up with TRBD1. Losses at the gene ends were 5 bases for V and 1 base for J; bases not matched to a gene: 10. The CDR3 has 16 residues. Germline V gene lookup returns CDR1 SGHTA and CDR2 FQGNSA.

The V call is TRBV2, the J call TRBJ2-7, with D possibly being TRBD2 (6 bases). V lost 5 bases and J lost 3, with 11 bases in between. The CDR3 is 13 amino acids. Germline assignment: CDR1 SNHLY and CDR2 FYNNEI. CDR3 nucleotide sequence: TGTGCCAGCAGTACGTCCGGGGGCTACGAGCAGTACTTC. Its translation is CASSTSGGYEQYF.

V usage is TRBV28 and J usage is TRBJ2-2; D call uncertain. There are 14 residues in the CDR3. With 3 bases removed from V and 5 bases from J, the gap between germline ends came to 10 bases. Germline V gives CDR1 MDHEN, CDR2 SYDVKM. DNA for the CDR3: TGTGCCAGCAGTTTTTATGACGGGACCGGGGAGCTGTTTTTT. Amino acids: CASSFYDGTGELFF.

The chain carries TRBV5-1 and TRBJ2-1, with TRBD2 matching over 8 bases. Unmatched junction bases numbered 11, after V lost 6 bases and J lost 3 bases. The CDR3 extends over 16 amino acids. Per germline, CDR1 SGHRS and CDR2 YFSETQ. CDR3 DNA sequence: TGCGCCAGCACCCCGTCCGGGGCGGGGGGCTACAATGAGCAGTTCTTC. It yields the protein CASTPSGAGGYNEQFF.

The chain joins TRBV7-6 to TRBJ1-1; possible D gene TRBD1, 6 bases. Per the germline V gene, CDR1 is SGHVS and CDR2 is FNYEAQ. The ends were cut back, 1 base at V and 1 base at J, with 10 bases in the middle. The length of the CDR3 is 15 residues. The CDR3 nucleotides read TGTGCCAGCAGCTTAGACAGGGTCAGGAACACTGAAGCTTTCTTT. Its protein is CASSLDRVRNTEAFF.

The CDR3 nucleotides read TGTGCCAGCAGCTTGCCAGGGAGATTTGGCGGGGAGCTGTTTTTT. Its translation: CASSLPGRFGGELFF. V gene TRBV5-4 combines with J gene TRBJ2-2; D is tentatively TRBD1 or TRBD2 (5 bases each). The V and J ends lost 1 base and 7 bases respectively, with 14 bases between them. The CDR3 sequence is 15 residues long. Germline CDR1 is SGHNT and CDR2 is YYREEE (reference sequence).